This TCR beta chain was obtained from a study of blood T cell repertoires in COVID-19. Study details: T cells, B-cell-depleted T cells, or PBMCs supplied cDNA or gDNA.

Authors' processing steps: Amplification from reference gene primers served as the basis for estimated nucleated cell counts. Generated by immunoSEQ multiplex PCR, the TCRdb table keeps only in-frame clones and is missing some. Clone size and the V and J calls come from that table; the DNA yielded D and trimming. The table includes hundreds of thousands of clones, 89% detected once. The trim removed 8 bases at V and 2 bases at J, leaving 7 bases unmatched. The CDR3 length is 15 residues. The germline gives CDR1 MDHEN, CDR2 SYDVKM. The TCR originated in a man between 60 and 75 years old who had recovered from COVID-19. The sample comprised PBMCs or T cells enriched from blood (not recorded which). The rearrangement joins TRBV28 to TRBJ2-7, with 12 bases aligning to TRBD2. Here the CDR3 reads CASGPTSGSAYEQYF. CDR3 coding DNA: TGTGCCAGCGGGCCGACTAGCGGGAGCGCCTACGAGCAGTACTTC. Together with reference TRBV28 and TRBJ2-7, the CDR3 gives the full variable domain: DVKVTQSSRYLVKRTGEKVFLECVQDMDHENMFWYRQDPGLGLRLIYFSYDVKMKEKGDIPEGYSVSREKKERFSLILESASTNQTSMYLCASGPTSGSAYEQYFGPGTRLTVT.